A selection of T cell receptor beta chains follows, all from one sample in a study of blood T cells in healthy people across ages. Each CDR3 protein is one row after TCRdb ran MiXCR on the 5' RACE reads. The sample shows roughly 860,000 distinct CDR3 sequences, approximately 65% of them seen only once. Sequenced sample: blood. The receptors derive from a man between 25 and 39 years old in good health. Each CDR3 is given with its conserved first and last residue. The D gene is left open where the match is weak. The size entry is marked missing in some rows and otherwise reads once, few, many or a size class.

d_call: TRBD1
clone_size: -
j_call: TRBJ2-3
v_call: TRBV24-1
cdr3_aa: CATRPSGTGGTDTQYF
cdr3_nt: TGTGCCACCAGACCTTCCGGGACAGGGGGCACAGATACGCAGTATTTT

d_call: -
clone_size: -
j_call: TRBJ1-2
v_call: TRBV12-3/TRBV12-4
cdr3_aa: CASTQGGMVGYTF
cdr3_nt: TGTGCCAGCACCCAAGGGGGGATGGTGGGCTACACCTTC

d_call: TRBD2
clone_size: -
j_call: TRBJ2-1
v_call: TRBV9
cdr3_aa: CASSVGLAGYFTEQFF
cdr3_nt: TGTGCCAGCAGCGTTGGACTAGCGGGGTATTTCACCGAGCAGTTCTTC

d_call: TRBD1
clone_size: -
j_call: TRBJ1-2
v_call: TRBV7-2
cdr3_aa: CASSPDRGTIGYTF
cdr3_nt: TGTGCCAGCAGCCCGGACAGGGGTACTATTGGCTACACCTTC

d_call: TRBD2
clone_size: -
j_call: TRBJ2-7
v_call: TRBV28
cdr3_aa: CASSSNSGKVSYEQYF
cdr3_nt: TGTGCCAGCAGTTCGAATAGCGGGAAAGTATCCTACGAGCAGTACTTC

d_call: -
clone_size: -
j_call: TRBJ2-1
v_call: TRBV5-1
cdr3_aa: CASTHLKTGYNEQFF
cdr3_nt: TGCGCCAGCACACACCTTAAAACAGGCTACAATGAGCAGTTCTTC

d_call: -
clone_size: -
j_call: TRBJ2-7
v_call: TRBV20-1
cdr3_aa: CSAPHQGEVFHEQYF
cdr3_nt: TGCAGTGCCCCCCATCAAGGGGAGGTTTTCCACGAGCAGTACTTC

d_call: -
clone_size: -
j_call: TRBJ2-1
v_call: TRBV4-3
cdr3_aa: CASSPTGGALSDNEQFF
cdr3_nt: TGCGCCAGCAGCCCAACCGGGGGTGCCCTATCCGACAATGAGCAGTTCTTC

d_call: -
clone_size: -
j_call: TRBJ2-7
v_call: TRBV29-1
cdr3_aa: CSVESLMTGASSYEQYF
cdr3_nt: TGCAGCGTTGAGAGTTTGATGACAGGAGCTTCATCCTACGAGCAGTACTTC

d_call: TRBD1
clone_size: -
j_call: TRBJ2-7
v_call: TRBV7-2
cdr3_aa: CASSISGTGVGYEQYF
cdr3_nt: TGTGCCAGCAGCATTTCCGGGACAGGGGTCGGCTACGAGCAGTACTTC

d_call: -
clone_size: once
j_call: TRBJ2-1
v_call: TRBV2
cdr3_aa: CASLAGTLPYNEQFF
cdr3_nt: TGTGCCAGCTTAGCCGGGACTCTCCCCTACAATGAGCAGTTCTTC

d_call: -
clone_size: -
j_call: TRBJ2-7
v_call: TRBV10-3
cdr3_aa: CAISASERGGYEQYF
cdr3_nt: TGTGCCATCAGTGCTTCGGAAAGGGGAGGATACGAGCAGTACTTC

d_call: -
clone_size: -
j_call: TRBJ2-1
v_call: TRBV7-9
cdr3_aa: CASSLGGGSAVNEQFF
cdr3_nt: TGTGCCAGCAGCTTAGGCGGCGGGTCAGCCGTGAATGAGCAGTTCTTC

d_call: TRBD1
clone_size: -
j_call: TRBJ2-7
v_call: TRBV2
cdr3_aa: CASSTSSSGGEQYF
cdr3_nt: TGTGCCAGCAGTACCAGTTCCTCAGGGGGCGAGCAGTACTTC

d_call: TRBD2
clone_size: -
j_call: TRBJ2-5
v_call: TRBV29-1
cdr3_aa: CSASGGVGTQYF
cdr3_nt: TGCAGCGCGAGCGGGGGGGTTGGGACCCAGTACTTC

d_call: TRBD1
clone_size: -
j_call: TRBJ1-2
v_call: TRBV12-3/TRBV12-4
cdr3_aa: CASRPSGGDSIYGYTF
cdr3_nt: TGTGCCAGCAGGCCTAGTGGGGGGGACAGTATCTATGGCTACACCTTC

d_call: -
clone_size: -
j_call: TRBJ1-1
v_call: TRBV7-9
cdr3_aa: CASSFQGENTEAFF
cdr3_nt: TGTGCCAGCAGCTTTCAAGGGGAGAACACTGAAGCTTTCTTT

d_call: -
clone_size: many
j_call: TRBJ2-7
v_call: TRBV10-3
cdr3_aa: CAIPSYGGPSLEQYF
cdr3_nt: TGTGCCATTCCCTCCTATGGAGGGCCCTCCCTCGAGCAGTACTTC

d_call: -
clone_size: -
j_call: TRBJ2-2
v_call: TRBV7-9
cdr3_aa: CASREDSSTGELFF
cdr3_nt: TGTGCCAGCAGAGAGGACAGTAGCACCGGGGAGCTGTTTTTT

d_call: TRBD1
clone_size: -
j_call: TRBJ2-7
v_call: TRBV4-3
cdr3_aa: CASSQDAGTGYYEQYF
cdr3_nt: TGCGCCAGCAGCCAAGACGCCGGGACAGGGTACTACGAGCAGTACTTC

d_call: TRBD1
clone_size: -
j_call: TRBJ1-5
v_call: TRBV15
cdr3_aa: CATSREGTGGQPQHF
cdr3_nt: TGTGCCACCAGCAGAGAAGGGACAGGGGGCCAGCCCCAGCATTTT

d_call: -
clone_size: once
j_call: TRBJ2-7
v_call: TRBV4-2
cdr3_aa: CASSQGGTGSYEQYF
cdr3_nt: TGTGCCAGCAGCCAAGGGGGGACGGGCTCCTACGAGCAGTACTTC

d_call: TRBD2
clone_size: -
j_call: TRBJ2-3
v_call: TRBV10-3
cdr3_aa: CAAAGTSGFTSTDTQYF
cdr3_nt: TGTGCCGCTGCCGGGACTAGCGGTTTCACTAGCACAGATACGCAGTATTTT

d_call: -
clone_size: -
j_call: TRBJ1-6
v_call: TRBV28
cdr3_aa: CASSPTVNSPLHF
cdr3_nt: TGTGCCAGCAGTCCCACAGTTAATTCACCCCTCCACTTT

d_call: TRBD1
clone_size: -
j_call: TRBJ2-6
v_call: TRBV20-1
cdr3_aa: CSALLQGPSGANVLTF
cdr3_nt: TGCAGTGCTCTCTTACAGGGGCCCTCTGGGGCCAACGTCCTGACTTTC

d_call: -
clone_size: -
j_call: TRBJ1-4
v_call: TRBV4-3
cdr3_aa: CASSQVGGDWEKLFF
cdr3_nt: TGCGCCAGCAGCCAAGTAGGCGGGGATTGGGAAAAACTGTTTTTT

d_call: TRBD2
clone_size: few
j_call: TRBJ2-3
v_call: TRBV4-3
cdr3_aa: CASSQRERGTLTDTQYF
cdr3_nt: TGCGCCAGCAGCCAGAGAGAGCGGGGGACTTTGACAGATACGCAGTATTTT

d_call: TRBD2
clone_size: few
j_call: TRBJ2-3
v_call: TRBV5-1
cdr3_aa: CASSLAGSREDTQYF
cdr3_nt: TGCGCCAGCAGCTTAGCGGGGTCCCGGGAAGATACGCAGTATTTT

d_call: -
clone_size: few
j_call: TRBJ1-6
v_call: TRBV28
cdr3_aa: CASSLIGVYDSPLHF
cdr3_nt: TGTGCCAGCAGTCTGATCGGGGTTTACGATTCACCCCTCCACTTT

d_call: TRBD1
clone_size: -
j_call: TRBJ2-7
v_call: TRBV29-1
cdr3_aa: CSVASPGQLYEQYF
cdr3_nt: TGCAGCGTTGCTTCCCCGGGACAGCTCTACGAGCAGTACTTC